One sample yielded the 6 T cell receptor beta chains listed below, sequenced in a study of PD-L1 blockade in urothelial cancer. The data were produced by immunoSEQ multiplex PCR, yet TCRdb's version contains in-frame clones alone and is incomplete. The data show 30,000 or so clones, roughly nine tenths seen once. As for time point: peripheral blood 6 weeks after treatment start. Sequenced material: PBMCs, taken around atezolizumab (anti-PD-L1) treatment. These receptors all stem from an elderly man with urothelial cancer.

This clone was observed a few times. CDR3 nucleotide sequence: TGCGCCAGCAGCTTGGGGGACAGTCTCGGGCCGTTCTTC. It codes for CASSLGDSLGPFF. The chain combines TRBV5-1 with TRBJ2-1; 7 bases align to TRBD1. The V gene's germline CDR1 is SGHRS and CDR2 YFSETQ. Trimming removed 0 bases from V and 15 bases from J; junction bases left unmatched: 9. The CDR3 runs to 13 residues.

This chain links TRBV5-1 with TRBJ2-5; 9 nucleotides align to TRBD2. There are 16 residues in the CDR3. V gave up 0 bases and J gave up 0 bases; unmatched junction bases: 3. CDR1 is SGHRS and CDR2 is YFSETQ in the germline V gene. CDR3 region: CASSLAPSGDQETQYF. For the CDR3, the DNA is TGCGCCAGCAGCTTGGCGCCTAGCGGGGACCAAGAGACCCAGTACTTC.

The chain combines TRBV5-4 with TRBJ2-3, with D perhaps matching TRBD1 (6 bases). V gave up 2 bases and J gave up 5 bases, with 18 bases separating them. The CDR3 consists of 16 residues. The germline CDR1 and CDR2 sequences are SGHNT and YYREEE (reference sequence). The DNA of the CDR3 is TGTGCCAGCAGCTTCCCGAGGGGACACGAGGGAGATACGCAGTATTTT. Protein sequence: CASSFPRGHEGDTQYF.

The chain joins TRBV11-2 to TRBJ2-2, with D possibly matching TRBD1 (6 bases). Germline V gene data show CDR1 as SGHAT and CDR2 as FQNNGV. The CDR3 sequence is 14 residues long. V was clipped by 6 bases and J by 2 bases, with 10 bases between them. The CDR3: CASSPDSNTGELFF. CDR3 DNA: TGTGCCAGCAGTCCGGACAGCAACACCGGGGAGCTGTTTTTT.

This clone has a handful of counts. The genes are TRBV6-5 and TRBJ1-1; 8 nucleotides agree with TRBD1. Germline V lookup: CDR1 MNHEY, CDR2 SVGAGI. V lost 6 bases, J lost 7 bases, and 10 bases stayed unmatched. This CDR3 comprises 14 residues. CDR3 DNA sequence: TGTGCCAGCAGGGCAACCCGACAGGGGATTGAAGCTTTCTTT. It translates to CASRATRQGIEAFF.

The chain links TRBV29-1 to TRBJ1-6, with a possible D match to TRBD1 (5 bases). Trimming stripped 1 base from V and 9 bases from J, with 7 bases between. Germline CDR1 reads SQVTM; CDR2 reads ANQGSEA. This CDR3 is 12 amino acids long. CDR3 region: CSVEGGTSPLHF. CDR3 DNA: TGCAGCGTTGAAGGGGGCACTTCACCCCTCCACTTT.